This T cell receptor beta chain was identified in a study of cytotoxic CD8 clonotypes in ibrutinib-treated CLL. Whole-study context: Following treatment for a median roughly 13 months, range 6 to 36, response samples were then taken. Broader study findings: Baseline values of clonality outstripped age-matched healthy donors and followed circulating CD8+ T-cell counts. Clonality grew at ibrutinib response; at progression, it decreased back toward baseline.

Trimming took 6 bases from V and 0 from J, leaving 26 bases between them. CDR1 and CDR2 from the germline V gene are MDHEN and SYDVKM. The CDR3 extends over 19 amino acids. Concerning this clone: Its antigen is undetermined. In the same sample, other DNA sequences code for this CDR3.

Some clones are missing from TCRdb's copy, which holds only in-frame ones; the method was immunoSEQ multiplex PCR. The data contain roughly 190,000 clones, around 72% of them singletons. This receptor was taken from a human donor with chronic lymphocytic leukemia. The chain combines TRBV28 with TRBJ1-2; weak D call: TRBD1 (6 bases). Sample: PBMCs, taken after 24 months of ibrutinib treatment. The CDR3 region is CASSDWFRSYRESNYGYTF. The CDR3 region has the DNA TGTGCCAGCAGCGATTGGTTCCGGTCTTACAGGGAATCTAACTATGGCTACACCTTC.